What follows are 23 T cell receptor beta chains derived from one specimen sequenced in a study of T cells in Graves' hyperthyroidism and ophthalmopathy. Amplified TCR beta CDR3 regions derived from RNA transcripts. When the TCR CDR3 underwent first-round RT-PCR, the HTBI primer set was used. Each CDR3 protein gets one entry after TCRdb re-called the multiplex PCR reads with MiXCR. The profile shows approximately 510,000 distinct CDR3 sequences, less than 25% of them singletons. Sequenced input: blood. Receptors were obtained from a man aged 18 to 29 with Graves' hyperthyroidism.

The chain carries TRBV7-2 and TRBJ2-7; D might be TRBD1 (6 bases). The CDR3 extends over 15 amino acids. Germline CDR1 reads SGHTA; CDR2 reads FQGNSA. V lost 1 base and J lost 6, with 16 bases in between. CDR3 loop: CASSLGGQGNGEQYF. CDR3 DNA: TGTGCCAGCAGCTTAGGAGGGCAGGGGAATGGCGAGCAGTACTTC.

This clonotype was observed a handful of times. The chain is built from TRBV6-1 and TRBJ1-2; 9 bases line up with TRBD1. Germline CDR1 is MNHNS and CDR2 is SASEGT. With 6 bases clipped from V and 8 bases from J, the junction kept 4 bases outside the gene matches. CDR3 length: 12 amino acids. CDR3 nucleotides: TGTGCCAGCAGAGACAGGGGGAACGGCTACACCTTC. It yields the protein CASRDRGNGYTF.

The chain has TRBV4-1 and TRBJ1-5; 10 nucleotides match TRBD1. The CDR3 sequence is 17 residues long. In germline, CDR1 is MGHRA, CDR2 YSYEKL. V shed 3 bases, J shed 6 bases, and the junction held 11 bases outside the gene matches. The CDR3 DNA reads TGCGCCAGCAGCCACGCTTCGACAGGGGGCAGGAGTCAGCCCCAGCATTTT. Translating it yields CASSHASTGGRSQPQHF.

This clonotype was found many times. The rearrangement links TRBV28 to TRBJ1-4; 8 nucleotides line up with TRBD1. This CDR3 is built from 14 residues. V shed 2 bases, J shed 7 bases, and the junction held 3 bases outside the gene matches. CDR1 is MDHEN and CDR2 is SYDVKM in the germline V gene. CDR3 protein: CASSLGRGREKLFF. The CDR3 nucleotides are TGTGCCAGCAGTTTAGGCAGGGGGCGTGAAAAACTGTTTTTT.

J is TRBJ1-1 and V is TRBV30; 10 nucleotides align to TRBD1. Trimming cost V 1 base and J 5 bases; bases outside gene matches: 13. The CDR3 extends over 17 amino acids. Germline V lookup: CDR1 GTSNPN, CDR2 SVGIG (reference sequence). This CDR3 reads CAWSGVYPDRGWTEAFF. Written as DNA, the CDR3 is TGTGCCTGGAGTGGCGTATACCCGGACAGGGGGTGGACTGAAGCTTTCTTT.

This clonotype was seen more than once but under ten times. This chain links TRBV6-1 with TRBJ2-7; TRBD1 matches at 8 bases. The CDR3 consists of 15 residues. CDR1 and CDR2 from the germline V gene are MNHNS and SASEGT. V lost 5 bases, J lost 2 bases, and 8 bases stayed unmatched. CDR3 coding DNA: TGTGCCAGCAGTCTAGTACAGGGGGAGACCTACGAGCAGTACTTC. Residues: CASSLVQGETYEQYF.

This clonotype was counted at least ten times. The V gene is TRBV9, the J gene TRBJ1-3, with D hard to call. Trimming took off 4 bases at V and 4 bases at J, with 9 bases between the two ends. There are 13 residues in the CDR3. Germline V gene lookup returns CDR1 SGDLS and CDR2 YYNGEE. In nucleotides, the CDR3 is TGTGCCAGCAGCTTCCTCCCGGGAAACACCATATATTTT. Protein product: CASSFLPGNTIYF.

This clonotype was seen repeatedly, ten times or more. The chain uses TRBV12-3 or TRBV12-4 and TRBJ2-5, with D maybe TRBD1 (5 bases). Between the trimmed V and J ends, which lost 3 bases and 5 bases, there was a span of 10 bases. The CDR3 sequence is 13 residues long. CDR3 coding DNA: TGTGCCAGCAGTTTTGCAGGGTTGGAGACCCAGTACTTC. It encodes CASSFAGLETQYF.

In its sample, this clonotype was seen many times. The chain uses TRBV28 and TRBJ1-2; 9 bases agree with TRBD1. The CDR3 consists of 15 residues. V was pared by 1 base and J by 6 bases, with 6 bases of the junction left unmatched. Germline V gene data show CDR1 as MDHEN and CDR2 as SYDVKM. CDR3 sequence (DNA): TGTGCCAGCAGTTTATCCGGGACAGGGAATGATGGCTACACCTTC. Protein: CASSLSGTGNDGYTF.

The rearrangement links TRBV29-1 to TRBJ2-2; possibly TRBD1 for D (6 bases). Deletions cut 6 bases from V and 0 bases from J, with 14 bases between. This CDR3 is built from 15 residues. The V gene's germline CDR1 is SQVTM and CDR2 ANQGSEA. The CDR3 DNA reads as TGCAGCGTGACAGGCTCCCCATCGAACACCGGGGAGCTGTTTTTT. This codes for CSVTGSPSNTGELFF.

The rearrangement links TRBV2 to TRBJ2-5; 9 bases are shared with TRBD1. Germline values: CDR1 SNHLY, CDR2 FYNNEI. Unmatched junction bases numbered 11, after V lost 6 bases and J lost 0 bases. The CDR3 has 17 residues. The CDR3 region is CASRGDREFANQETQYF. CDR3 sequence (DNA): TGTGCCAGCAGGGGGGACAGGGAGTTCGCTAACCAAGAGACCCAGTACTTC.

This chain links TRBV12-3 or TRBV12-4 with TRBJ2-5; 8 bases are shared with TRBD1. V was clipped by 3 bases and J by 5 bases; unmatched bases: 5. This CDR3 has 14 residues. CDR3 protein: CASSFQTGVETQYF. CDR3 coding DNA: TGTGCCAGCAGTTTCCAGACAGGGGTGGAGACCCAGTACTTC.

Details on this clonotype: The junction differs from germline at one of its ends, possibly a read error. The chain employs TRBV18 and TRBJ2-5; TRBD1 matches 7 bases. The CDR3 contains 15 residues. Germline lookup yields CDR1 KGHSH and CDR2 LQKENI. The CDR3 bases are TGTGCCAGCCCACCCTACGGGACAGCTAAAGAGACCCAGTACTTC. Residues: CASPPYGTAKETQYF.

This clonotype was seen ten or more times. The V gene is TRBV12-5, the J gene TRBJ2-5; no definite D call. The germline V gene encodes CDR1 LGHNT and CDR2 FRNRAP. The CDR3 sequence is 11 residues long. The V end was cut by 6 bases, the J end by 1 base, with 3 bases between. In DNA form, the CDR3 reads TGTGCTAGTGGCATCCAAGAGACCCAGTACTTC. Translating it yields CASGIQETQYF. The full variable domain, in which reference TRBV12-5 and TRBJ2-5 provide the parts outside the CDR3, is DARVTQTPRHKVTEMGQEVTMRCQPILGHNTVFWYRQTMMQGLELLAYFRNRAPLDDSGMPKDRFSAEMPDATLATLKIQPSEPRDSAVYFCASGIQETQYFGPGTRLLVL.

The gene calls are TRBV29-1 and TRBJ1-1; unclear D gene. CDR3 length equals 11 residues. Germline CDR1 SQVTM, CDR2 ANQGSEA. V dropped 5 bases and J dropped 1 base, with 5 bases sitting between them. The CDR3 protein is CSVIGNTEAFF. CDR3 nucleotide sequence: TGCAGCGTTATAGGGAACACTGAAGCTTTCTTT.

This clonotype showed up many times. The J gene is TRBJ2-5, the V gene TRBV28, with D perhaps TRBD2 (5 bases). CDR1 MDHEN and CDR2 SYDVKM come from the germline V gene. This CDR3 is built from 14 residues. V dropped 8 bases and J dropped 4 bases, with 17 bases sitting between them. The CDR3 spells CASLGRAVRETQYF. The CDR3 DNA reads as TGTGCCAGCCTTGGGCGGGCCGTGAGAGAGACCCAGTACTTC.

This clonotype was recorded at least ten times. The chain combines TRBV4-1 with TRBJ2-5, with D tentatively TRBD2 (6 bases). Trimming took off 4 bases at V and 2 bases at J, with 14 bases between the two ends. This CDR3 region has 15 residues. The germline V gene has CDR1 MGHRA and CDR2 YSYEKL. CDR3 bases: TGCGCCAGCAGCCCCACGTGGCGGGATCAAGAGACCCAGTACTTC. Its protein is CASSPTWRDQETQYF.

Many counts were recorded for this clonotype. This chain joins TRBV19 and TRBJ1-1; the D is unclear. The CDR3 contains 18 residues. V lost 3 bases and J 0 bases, leaving 20 bases between the germline ends. The germline V gene has CDR1 LNHDA and CDR2 SQIVND (reference sequence). Here the CDR3 DNA reads TGTGCCAGTAGTATTCTACCGGCCTGGAAAACGATGAACACTGAAGCTTTCTTT. This gives the protein CASSILPAWKTMNTEAFF.

This clonotype was counted at least ten times. The chain links TRBV28 to TRBJ1-1, with D uncertain. The V gene lost 1 base and the J gene lost 1 base, with 7 bases spanning the gap. Germline V gene data show CDR1 as MDHEN and CDR2 as SYDVKM. The CDR3 runs to 14 residues. Here the CDR3 reads CASSLLTANTEAFF. CDR3 nucleotide sequence: TGTGCCAGCAGTTTATTGACTGCGAACACTGAAGCTTTCTTT. Looking up the rest from reference TRBV28 and TRBJ1-1 gives the full variable domain: DVKVTQSSRYLVKRTGEKVFLECVQDMDHENMFWYRQDPGLGLRLIYFSYDVKMKEKGDIPEGYSVSREKKERFSLILESASTNQTSMYLCASSLLTANTEAFFGQGTRLTVV.

This clonotype was recorded many times. This chain links TRBV20-1 with TRBJ1-1; the D is unclear. Trimming removed 3 bases from V and 5 bases from J, with 13 bases in between. Germline V gives CDR1 DFQATT, CDR2 SNEGSKA (reference sequence). The CDR3 consists of 13 residues. In DNA, the CDR3 is TGCAGTGCTAGCGAGGGAAGAGAAACTGAAGCTTTCTTT. This gives the protein CSASEGRETEAFF.

This clonotype was recorded many times. The V and J genes are TRBV12-5 and TRBJ1-5, with D hard to call. CDR3 length: 13 residues. CDR1 and CDR2 from the germline V gene are LGHNT and FRNRAP. V was shortened by 5 bases and J by 4 bases, with 9 bases between the two germline ends. As DNA, the CDR3 is TGTGCTAGTGGTCAGAACAGTAATCAGCCCCAGCATTTT. Its protein product is CASGQNSNQPQHF. Full variable domain (remainder filled in from reference TRBV12-5 and TRBJ1-5): DARVTQTPRHKVTEMGQEVTMRCQPILGHNTVFWYRQTMMQGLELLAYFRNRAPLDDSGMPKDRFSAEMPDATLATLKIQPSEPRDSAVYFCASGQNSNQPQHFGDGTRLSIL.

This clonotype was detected ten times or more. The chain combines TRBV11-1 with TRBJ1-1; D might be TRBD1 (6 bases). The V end was cut by 5 bases, the J end by 1 base, with 23 bases between. The CDR3 sequence is 18 residues long. CDR1 and CDR2 from the germline V gene are SGHAT and FQDESV (reference sequence). The CDR3 DNA reads as TGTGCCAGCAGCCACCAACCTCAGGGGCCGGCTCCGAACACTGAAGCTTTCTTT. It is translated as CASSHQPQGPAPNTEAFF.

This clonotype came up many times. A read error may account for a junction end that differs from germline. The rearrangement joins TRBV29-1 to TRBJ1-1, with D unresolved. The CDR3 has 12 residues. Germline lookup yields CDR1 SQVTM and CDR2 ANQGSEA. Here the CDR3 DNA reads TGCAGCGTTGAAGCTGGGAACGCTGAAGCTTTCTTT. Translating it yields CSVEAGNAEAFF.